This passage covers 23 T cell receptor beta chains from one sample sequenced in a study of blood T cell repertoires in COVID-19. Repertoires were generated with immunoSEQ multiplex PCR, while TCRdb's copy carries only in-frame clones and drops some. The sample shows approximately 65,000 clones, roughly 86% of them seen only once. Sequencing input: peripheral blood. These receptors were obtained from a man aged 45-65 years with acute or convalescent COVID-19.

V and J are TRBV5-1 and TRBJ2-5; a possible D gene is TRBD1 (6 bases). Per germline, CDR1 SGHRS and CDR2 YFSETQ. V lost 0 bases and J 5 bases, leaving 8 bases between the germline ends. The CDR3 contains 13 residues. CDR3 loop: CASSLGTGETQYF. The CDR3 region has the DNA TGCGCCAGCAGCTTGGGTACAGGGGAGACCCAGTACTTC.

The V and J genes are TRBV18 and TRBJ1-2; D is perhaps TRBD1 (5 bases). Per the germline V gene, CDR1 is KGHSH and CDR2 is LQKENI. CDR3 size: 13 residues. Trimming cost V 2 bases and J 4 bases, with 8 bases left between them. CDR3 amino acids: CASSPEGAYGYTF. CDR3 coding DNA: TGTGCCAGCTCACCAGAAGGGGCCTATGGCTACACCTTC.

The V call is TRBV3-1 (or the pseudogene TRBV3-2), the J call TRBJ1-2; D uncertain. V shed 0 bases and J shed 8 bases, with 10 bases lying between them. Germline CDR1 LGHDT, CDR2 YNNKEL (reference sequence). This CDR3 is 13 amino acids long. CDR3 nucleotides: TGTGCCAGCAGCCAAGAAGGAGTTAAAGGCTACACCTTC. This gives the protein CASSQEGVKGYTF.

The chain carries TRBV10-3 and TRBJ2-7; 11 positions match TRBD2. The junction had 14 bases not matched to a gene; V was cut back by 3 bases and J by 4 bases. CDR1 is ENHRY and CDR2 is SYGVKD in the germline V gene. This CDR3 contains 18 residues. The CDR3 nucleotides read TGTGCCATCAGTGACCCCATAGCGGGGGGGCTTAGACCTTACGAGCAGTACTTC. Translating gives CAISDPIAGGLRPYEQYF.

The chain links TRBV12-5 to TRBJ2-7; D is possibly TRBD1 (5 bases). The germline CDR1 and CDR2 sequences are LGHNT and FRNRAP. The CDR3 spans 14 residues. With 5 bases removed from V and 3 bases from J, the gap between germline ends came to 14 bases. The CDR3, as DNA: TGTGCTAGTGGTCCTGGAACAGGTAGCTACGAGCAGTACTTC. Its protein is CASGPGTGSYEQYF.

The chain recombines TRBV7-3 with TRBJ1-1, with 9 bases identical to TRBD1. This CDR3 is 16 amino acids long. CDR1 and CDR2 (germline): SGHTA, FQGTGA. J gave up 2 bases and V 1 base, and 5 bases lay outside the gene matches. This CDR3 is CASSLIQGADNTEAFF. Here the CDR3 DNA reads TGTGCCAGCAGCTTAATACAGGGGGCAGATAACACTGAAGCTTTCTTT.

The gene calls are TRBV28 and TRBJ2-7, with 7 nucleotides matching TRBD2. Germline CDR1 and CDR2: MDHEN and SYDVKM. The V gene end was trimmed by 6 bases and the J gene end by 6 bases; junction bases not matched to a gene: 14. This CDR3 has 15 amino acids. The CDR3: CASSSGTPPGGEQYF. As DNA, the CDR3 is TGTGCCAGCAGCTCCGGGACCCCTCCGGGGGGCGAGCAGTACTTC.

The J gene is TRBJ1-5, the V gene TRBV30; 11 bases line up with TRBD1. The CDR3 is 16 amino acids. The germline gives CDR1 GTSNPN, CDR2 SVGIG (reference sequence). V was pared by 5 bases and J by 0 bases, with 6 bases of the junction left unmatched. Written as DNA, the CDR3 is TGTGCCTGGGGGACAGGGGGAATCTATAGCAATCAGCCCCAGCATTTT. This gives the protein CAWGTGGIYSNQPQHF.

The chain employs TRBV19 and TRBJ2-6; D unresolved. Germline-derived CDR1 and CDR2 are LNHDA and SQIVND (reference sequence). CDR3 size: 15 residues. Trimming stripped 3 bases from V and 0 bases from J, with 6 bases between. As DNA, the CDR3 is TGTGCCAGTAGTATGCAGGACTCTGGGGCCAACGTCCTGACTTTC. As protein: CASSMQDSGANVLTF.

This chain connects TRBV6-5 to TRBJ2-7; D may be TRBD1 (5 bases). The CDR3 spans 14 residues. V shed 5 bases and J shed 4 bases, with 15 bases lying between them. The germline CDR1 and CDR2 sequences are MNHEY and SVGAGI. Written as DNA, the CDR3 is TGTGCCAGCAGTACAGGTGTGGGGTGGTACGAGCAGTACTTC. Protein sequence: CASSTGVGWYEQYF.

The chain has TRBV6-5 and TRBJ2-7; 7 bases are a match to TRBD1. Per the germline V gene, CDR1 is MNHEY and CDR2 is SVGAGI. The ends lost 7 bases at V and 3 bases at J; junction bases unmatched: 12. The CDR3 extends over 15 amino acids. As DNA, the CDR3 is TGTGCCAGCACTCGCCCCGGGACAGCCAACTACGAGCAGTACTTC. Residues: CASTRPGTANYEQYF.

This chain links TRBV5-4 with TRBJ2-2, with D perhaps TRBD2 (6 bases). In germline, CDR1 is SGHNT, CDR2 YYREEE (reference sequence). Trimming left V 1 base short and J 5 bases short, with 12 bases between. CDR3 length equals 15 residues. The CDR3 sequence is CASSLWRAETGELFF. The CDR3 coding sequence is TGTGCCAGCAGCTTGTGGAGGGCTGAAACCGGGGAGCTGTTTTTT.

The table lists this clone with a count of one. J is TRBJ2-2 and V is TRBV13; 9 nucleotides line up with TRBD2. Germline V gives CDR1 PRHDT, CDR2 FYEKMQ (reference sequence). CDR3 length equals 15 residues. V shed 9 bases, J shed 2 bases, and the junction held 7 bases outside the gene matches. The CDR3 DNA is TGTGCCAGTCCGGGACTAGCTATCAACACCGGGGAGCTGTTTTTT. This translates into CASPGLAINTGELFF. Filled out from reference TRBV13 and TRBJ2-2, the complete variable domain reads AAGVIQSPRHLIKEKRETATLKCYPIPRHDTVYWYQQGPGQDPQFLISFYEKMQSDKGSIPDRFSAQQFSDYHSELNMSSLELGDSALYFCASPGLAINTGELFFGEGSRLTVL.

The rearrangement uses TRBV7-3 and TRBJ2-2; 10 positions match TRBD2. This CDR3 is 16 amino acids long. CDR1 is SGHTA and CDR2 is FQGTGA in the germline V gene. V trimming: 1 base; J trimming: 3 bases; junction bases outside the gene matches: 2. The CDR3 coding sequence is TGTGCCAGCAGCTTAAATAGCGGGGGGTACACCGGGGAGCTGTTTTTT. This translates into CASSLNSGGYTGELFF. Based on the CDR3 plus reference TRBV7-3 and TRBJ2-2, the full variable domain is GAGVSQTPSNKVTEKGKYVELRCDPISGHTALYWYRQSLGQGPEFLIYFQGTGAADDSGLPNDRFFAVRPEGSVSTLKIQRTERGDSAVYLCASSLNSGGYTGELFFGEGSRLTVL.

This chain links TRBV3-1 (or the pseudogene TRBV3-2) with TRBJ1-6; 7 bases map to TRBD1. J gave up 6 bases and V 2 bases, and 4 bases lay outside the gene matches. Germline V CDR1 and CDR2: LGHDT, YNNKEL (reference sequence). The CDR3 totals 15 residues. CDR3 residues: CASSQLGQPNSPLHF. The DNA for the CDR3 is TGTGCCAGCAGCCAACTGGGACAGCCTAATTCACCCCTCCACTTT.

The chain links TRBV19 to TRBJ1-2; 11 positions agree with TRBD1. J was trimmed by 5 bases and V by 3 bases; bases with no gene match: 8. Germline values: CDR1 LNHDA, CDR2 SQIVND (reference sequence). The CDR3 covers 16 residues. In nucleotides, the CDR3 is TGTGCCAGTAGTATCCTCCGGACAGGGGGCGCATATGGCTACACCTTC. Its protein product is CASSILRTGGAYGYTF.

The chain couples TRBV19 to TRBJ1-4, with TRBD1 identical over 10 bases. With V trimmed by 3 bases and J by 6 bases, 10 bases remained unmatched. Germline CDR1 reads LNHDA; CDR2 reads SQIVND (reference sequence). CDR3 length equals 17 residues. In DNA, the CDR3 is TGTGCCAGTAGTATTATGGGACAGGGGAAGGTGGATGAAAAACTGTTTTTT. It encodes CASSIMGQGKVDEKLFF.

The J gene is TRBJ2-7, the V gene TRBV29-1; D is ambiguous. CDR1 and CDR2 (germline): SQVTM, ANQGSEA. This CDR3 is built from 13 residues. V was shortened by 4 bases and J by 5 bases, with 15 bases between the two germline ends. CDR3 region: CSVGETPVDEQYF. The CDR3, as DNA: TGCAGCGTTGGCGAGACACCCGTAGACGAGCAGTACTTC.

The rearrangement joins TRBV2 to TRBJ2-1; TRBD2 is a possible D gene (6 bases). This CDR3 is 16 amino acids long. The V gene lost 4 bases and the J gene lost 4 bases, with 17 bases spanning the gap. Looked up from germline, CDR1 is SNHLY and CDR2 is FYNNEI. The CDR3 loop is CASSVSPGTVYNEQFF. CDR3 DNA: TGTGCCAGCAGTGTGTCACCCGGGACTGTTTACAATGAGCAGTTCTTC.

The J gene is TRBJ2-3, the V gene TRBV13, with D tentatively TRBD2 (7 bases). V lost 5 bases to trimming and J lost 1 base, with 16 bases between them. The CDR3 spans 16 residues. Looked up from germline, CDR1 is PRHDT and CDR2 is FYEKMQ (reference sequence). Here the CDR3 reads CASSPRGGAGTDTQYF. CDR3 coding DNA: TGTGCCAGCAGCCCAAGGGGGGGGGCCGGCACAGATACGCAGTATTTT.

The CDR3 nucleotides are TGCGCCAGCAGCTTGGCGGGGGGCCCCATGACCTACGAGCAGTACTTC. Translating it yields CASSLAGGPMTYEQYF. This chain joins TRBV5-1 and TRBJ2-7, with D possibly matching TRBD2 (7 bases). The germline V and J ends were trimmed by 0 bases and 2 bases, with 15 bases remaining between them. Germline V gives CDR1 SGHRS, CDR2 YFSETQ. The CDR3 covers 16 residues.

The CDR3 DNA is TGCGCCAGCAGCTACGGGACAGGGCAATATGGCTACACCTTC. Protein sequence: CASSYGTGQYGYTF. V and J are TRBV5-1 and TRBJ1-2; 9 nucleotides align to TRBD1. The CDR3 spans 14 residues. Trimming took 3 bases from V and 5 from J; bases not matched to a gene: 5. Germline lookup yields CDR1 SGHRS and CDR2 YFSETQ.

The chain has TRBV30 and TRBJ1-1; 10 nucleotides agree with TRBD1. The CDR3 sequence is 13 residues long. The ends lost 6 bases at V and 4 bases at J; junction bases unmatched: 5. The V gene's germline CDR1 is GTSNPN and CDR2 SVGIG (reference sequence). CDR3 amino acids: CACSGTGATEAFF. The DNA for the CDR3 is TGTGCCTGTTCCGGGACAGGGGCCACTGAAGCTTTCTTT. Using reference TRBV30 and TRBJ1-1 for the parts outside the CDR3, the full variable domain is SQTIHQWPATLVQPVGSPLSLECTVEGTSNPNLYWYRQAAGRGLQLLFYSVGIGQISSEVPQNLSASRPQDRQFILSSKKLLLSDSGFYLCACSGTGATEAFFGQGTRLTVV.